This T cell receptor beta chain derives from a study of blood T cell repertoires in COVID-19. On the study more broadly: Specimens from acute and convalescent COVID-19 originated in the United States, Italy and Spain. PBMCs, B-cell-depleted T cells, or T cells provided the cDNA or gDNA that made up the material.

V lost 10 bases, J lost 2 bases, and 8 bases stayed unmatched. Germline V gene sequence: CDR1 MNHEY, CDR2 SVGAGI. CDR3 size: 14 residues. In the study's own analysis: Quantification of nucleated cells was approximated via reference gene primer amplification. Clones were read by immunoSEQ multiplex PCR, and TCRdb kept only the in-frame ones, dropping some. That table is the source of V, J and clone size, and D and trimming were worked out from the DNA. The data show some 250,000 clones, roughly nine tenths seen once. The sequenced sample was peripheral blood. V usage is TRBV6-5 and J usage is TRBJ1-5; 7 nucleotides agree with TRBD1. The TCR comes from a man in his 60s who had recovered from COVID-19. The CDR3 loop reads CATTGVSRNQPQHF. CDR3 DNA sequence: TGTGCCACCACAGGGGTCTCTCGCAATCAGCCCCAGCATTTT.